One and the same sample provided the 15 T cell receptor beta chains below, sequenced in a study of cytomegalovirus exposure and HLA in healthy donors. A multiplex PCR was run with 60 Vbeta primers and 13 Jbeta primers. Clones were read by immunoSEQ multiplex PCR, and TCRdb kept only the in-frame ones, dropping some. The table records around 140,000 clones, 77% of them present only once. The specimen sequenced was PBMCs. These receptors originate from a female donor in good health and CMV-seronegative.

The rearrangement uses TRBV19 and TRBJ1-5; D may be TRBD1 (6 bases). The V end was cut by 2 bases, the J end by 0 bases, with 14 bases between. The germline V gene encodes CDR1 LNHDA and CDR2 SQIVND (reference sequence). The CDR3 contains 17 residues. CDR3 bases: TGTGCCAGTAGTATACCCCTGGACAGACATAGCAATCAGCCCCAGCATTTT. This encodes CASSIPLDRHSNQPQHF.

This chain joins TRBV11-3 and TRBJ2-7; TRBD1 agrees at 10 bases. The CDR3 contains 15 residues. V dropped 5 bases and J dropped 6; count of bases not matched to a gene: 10. Germline-derived CDR1 and CDR2 are SGHNT and YENEEA. The CDR3 sequence is CASSLTGTGDCEQYF. As DNA, the CDR3 is TGTGCCAGCAGCCTTACCGGGACAGGGGATTGCGAGCAGTACTTC.

J is TRBJ1-3 and V is TRBV27, with D unclear. This CDR3 contains 13 residues. Trimming took 6 bases from V and 2 from J, leaving 8 bases between them. Per germline, CDR1 MNHEY and CDR2 SMNVEV (reference sequence). CDR3 protein: CASSLKTGNTIYF. CDR3 DNA: TGTGCCAGCAGCCTTAAAACTGGAAACACCATATATTTT.

The chain is built from TRBV5-4 and TRBJ1-2; no clear D gene. CDR1 is SGHNT, CDR2 YYREEE, per germline (reference sequence). V dropped 1 base and J dropped 0 bases, with 4 bases sitting between them. This CDR3 spans 13 amino acids. The CDR3 sequence: CASSLTANYGYTF. DNA of the CDR3: TGTGCCAGCAGCTTGACAGCTAACTATGGCTACACCTTC.

The V and J genes are TRBV5-1 and TRBJ2-1; 9 bases align to TRBD2. Trimming cost V 2 bases and J 6 bases; bases outside gene matches: 9. From germline, CDR1 is SGHRS and CDR2 YFSETQ. The CDR3 sequence is 16 residues long. CDR3 amino acids: CASSLISGSGSNEQFF. The DNA for the CDR3 is TGCGCCAGCAGCTTAATTAGCGGGAGTGGAAGCAATGAGCAGTTCTTC. Full variable domain (outside the CDR3, taken from reference TRBV5-1 and TRBJ2-1): KAGVTQTPRYLIKTRGQQVTLSCSPISGHRSVSWYQQTPGQGLQFLFEYFSETQRNKGNFPGRFSGRQFSNSRSEMNVSTLELGDSALYLCASSLISGSGSNEQFFGPGTRLTVL.

J is TRBJ2-7 and V is TRBV27, with D tentatively TRBD2 (7 bases). Per germline, CDR1 MNHEY and CDR2 SMNVEV (reference sequence). This CDR3 has 15 amino acids. V dropped 2 bases and J dropped 0 bases, with 11 bases sitting between them. CDR3 nucleotides: TGTGCCAGCAGTTTAGGGGGGGCGAGCTCCTACGAGCAGTACTTC. Translated: CASSLGGASSYEQYF.

The chain uses TRBV6-1 and TRBJ1-1; 8 positions match TRBD1. The CDR3 length is 11 residues. Germline CDR1 reads MNHNS; CDR2 reads SASEGT. The junction had 2 bases not matched to a gene; V was cut back by 6 bases and J by 8 bases. The CDR3 loop is CASSRGLEAFF. As DNA, the CDR3 is TGTGCCAGCAGCAGGGGGCTGGAAGCTTTCTTT.

The genes are TRBV10-3 and TRBJ2-5, with D possibly being TRBD1 (5 bases). The closer fit of TRBJ2-7 to the DNA end suggests the J call may be wrong. Germline CDR1 ENHRY, CDR2 SYGVKD. This CDR3 is built from 12 residues. This CDR3 is CAIGPQGYEQYF. The CDR3 DNA reads as TGTGCCATAGGGCCTCAGGGCTACGAGCAGTACTTC.

The chain carries TRBV9 and TRBJ1-1; D is uncertain. This CDR3 comprises 14 residues. The V end lost 5 bases, the J end lost 7 bases, and 18 bases lay between the germline ends. Germline V gene sequence: CDR1 SGDLS, CDR2 YYNGEE. CDR3 residues: CASSSIRGGGEAFF. As DNA, the CDR3 is TGTGCCAGCAGTTCTATCCGGGGAGGTGGTGAAGCTTTCTTT. Variable domain in full (rest from reference TRBV9 and TRBJ1-1): DSGVTQTPKHLITATGQRVTLRCSPRSGDLSVYWYQQSLDQGLQFLIQYYNGEERAKGNILERFSAQQFPDLHSELNLSSLELGDSALYFCASSSIRGGGEAFFGQGTRLTVV.

The CDR3 region has the DNA TGTGCCAGCAGCTCCCGACAGGGGGCGTATGAGCAGTTCTTC. This codes for CASSSRQGAYEQFF. This sequence joins TRBV7-2 and TRBJ2-1; 10 bases fit TRBD1. J gave up 8 bases and V 4 bases, and 5 bases lay outside the gene matches. From germline, CDR1 is SGHTA and CDR2 FQGNSA. This CDR3 is built from 14 residues.

This rearrangement joins TRBV18 to TRBJ2-1; TRBD1 agrees at 8 bases. Looked up from germline, CDR1 is KGHSH and CDR2 is LQKENI. V shed 6 bases and J 5 bases; nucleotides not matched to a gene: 12. The CDR3 spans 16 residues. The CDR3 DNA reads TGTGCCAGCTCTAAGGGTCCGGACAGGGAACACAATGAGCAGTTCTTC. This translates into CASSKGPDREHNEQFF.

The V gene is TRBV5-1, the J gene TRBJ1-2, with 9 bases matching TRBD1. V was pared by 4 bases and J by 6 bases, with 4 bases of the junction left unmatched. Germline CDR1 SGHRS, CDR2 YFSETQ. The CDR3 covers 13 residues. CDR3 loop: CASSPRQGDGYTF. DNA of the CDR3: TGCGCCAGCAGCCCCCGACAGGGGGATGGCTACACCTTC.

V gene TRBV15 combines with J gene TRBJ1-1, with D tentatively TRBD1 (5 bases). V was pared by 4 bases and J by 3 bases, with 12 bases between. Germline CDR1 reads LNHNV; CDR2 reads YYDKDF (reference sequence). The CDR3 spans 14 residues. The CDR3 DNA reads as TGTGCCACCAGCATACAAGGAGGGGACACTGAAGCTTTCTTT. This sequence encodes CATSIQGGDTEAFF.

V is TRBV6-5 and J is TRBJ2-5, with TRBD2 matching 13 bases. The J segment lost 5 bases and the V segment lost 7 bases, leaving 7 bases of the junction unmatched. This CDR3 has 15 residues. Germline V lookup: CDR1 MNHEY, CDR2 SVGAGI. CDR3 coding DNA: TGTGCCAGCAAGATGACTAGCGGGGGGTCGGAGACCCAGTACTTC. Translated, it gives CASKMTSGGSETQYF.

The gene calls are TRBV27 and TRBJ1-1; the D gene is possibly TRBD1 (6 bases). The CDR3 spans 14 residues. Looked up from germline, CDR1 is MNHEY and CDR2 is SMNVEV (reference sequence). Trimming cost V 6 bases and J 1 base, with 12 bases left between them. DNA of the CDR3: TGTGCCAGCAGGGGCCAGGGACAGAACACTGAAGCTTTCTTT. Its translation is CASRGQGQNTEAFF.